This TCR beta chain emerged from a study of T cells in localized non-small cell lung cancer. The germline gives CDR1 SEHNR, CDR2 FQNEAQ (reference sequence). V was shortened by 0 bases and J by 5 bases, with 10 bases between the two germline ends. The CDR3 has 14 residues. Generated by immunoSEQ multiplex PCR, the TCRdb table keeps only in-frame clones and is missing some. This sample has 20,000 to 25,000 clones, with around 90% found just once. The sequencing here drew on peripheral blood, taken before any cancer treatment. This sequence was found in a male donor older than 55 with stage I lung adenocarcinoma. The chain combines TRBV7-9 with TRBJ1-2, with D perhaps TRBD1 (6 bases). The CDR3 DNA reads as TGTGCCAGCAGCTTAGCGGGCCAGGGGTATGGCTACACCTTC. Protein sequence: CASSLAGQGYGYTF.